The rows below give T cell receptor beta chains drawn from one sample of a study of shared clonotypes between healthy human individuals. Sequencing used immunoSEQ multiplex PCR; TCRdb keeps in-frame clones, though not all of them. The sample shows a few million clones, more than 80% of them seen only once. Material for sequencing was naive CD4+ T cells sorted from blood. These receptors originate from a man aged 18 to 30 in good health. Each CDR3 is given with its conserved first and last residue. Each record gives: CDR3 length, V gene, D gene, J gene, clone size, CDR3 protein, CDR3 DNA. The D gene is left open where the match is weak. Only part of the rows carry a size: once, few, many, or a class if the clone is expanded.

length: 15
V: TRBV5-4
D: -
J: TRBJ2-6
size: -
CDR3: CASSLQSSGANVLTF
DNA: TGTGCCAGCAGCTTGCAGTCCTCTGGGGCCAACGTCCTGACTTTC

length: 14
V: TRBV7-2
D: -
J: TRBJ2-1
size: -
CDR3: CASTPQVSYNEQFF
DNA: TGTGCCAGCACCCCTCAGGTCTCCTACAATGAGCAGTTCTTC

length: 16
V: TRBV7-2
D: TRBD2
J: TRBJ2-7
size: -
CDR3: CASSVSWGVAGSEQYF
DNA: TGTGCCAGCAGCGTCTCTTGGGGGGTAGCGGGGTCCGAGCAGTACTTC

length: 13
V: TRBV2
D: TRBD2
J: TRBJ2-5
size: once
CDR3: CASSRTSGGAGHF
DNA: TGTGCCAGCAGTAGGACTAGCGGGGGGGCTGGGCACTTC

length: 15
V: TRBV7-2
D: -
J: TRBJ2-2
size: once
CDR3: CASSPSRENTGELFF
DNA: TGTGCCAGCAGCCCAAGTAGGGAGAACACCGGGGAGCTGTTTTTT

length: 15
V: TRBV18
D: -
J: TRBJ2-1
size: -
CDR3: CASSPQGGSYNEQFF
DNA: TGTGCCAGCTCGCCCCAGGGAGGATCCTACAATGAGCAGTTCTTC

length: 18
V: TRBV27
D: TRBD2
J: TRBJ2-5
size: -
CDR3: CASSLKTSGSPSQETQYF
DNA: TGTGCCAGCAGTTTAAAGACTAGCGGGAGCCCCTCCCAAGAGACCCAGTACTTC

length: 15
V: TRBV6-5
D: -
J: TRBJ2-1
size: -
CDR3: CASSYSDVAYNEQFF
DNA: TGTGCCAGCAGTTACTCGGACGTGGCCTACAATGAGCAGTTCTTC

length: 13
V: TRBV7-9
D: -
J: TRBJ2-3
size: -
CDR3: CASTPYALDTQYF
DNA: TGTGCCAGCACTCCCTACGCTCTAGATACGCAGTATTTT

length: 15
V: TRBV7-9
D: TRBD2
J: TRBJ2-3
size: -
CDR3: CASSSNSGGTDTQYF
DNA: TGTGCCAGCAGCTCAAACAGCGGGGGCACAGATACGCAGTATTTT

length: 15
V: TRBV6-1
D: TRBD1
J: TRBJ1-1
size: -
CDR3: CASSPIRGQGAEAFF
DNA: TGTGCCAGCAGTCCCATCCGGGGACAGGGGGCTGAAGCTTTCTTT

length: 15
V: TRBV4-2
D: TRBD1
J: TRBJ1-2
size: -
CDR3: CASSQDTGDGHGYTF
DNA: TGTGCCAGCAGCCAAGATACAGGGGATGGTCATGGCTACACCTTC

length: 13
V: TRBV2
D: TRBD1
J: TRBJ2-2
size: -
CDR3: CASRTGAGGELFF
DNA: TGTGCCAGCCGAACAGGGGCGGGCGGGGAGCTGTTTTTT

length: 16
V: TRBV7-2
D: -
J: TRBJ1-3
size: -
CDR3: CASSLSGGGSGNTIYF
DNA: TGTGCCAGCAGCTTAAGCGGGGGCGGCTCTGGAAACACCATATATTTT

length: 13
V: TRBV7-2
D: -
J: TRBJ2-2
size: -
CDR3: CASSPGNTGELFF
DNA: TGTGCCAGCAGCCCTGGGAACACCGGGGAGCTGTTTTTT

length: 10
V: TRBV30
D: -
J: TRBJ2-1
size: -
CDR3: CAWSGDRQFF
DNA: TGTGCCTGGAGTGGAGATCGGCAGTTCTTC

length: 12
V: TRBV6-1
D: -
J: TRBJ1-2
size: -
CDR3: CASSSRGDGYTF
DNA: TGTGCCAGCAGCTCCAGGGGTGATGGCTACACCTTC

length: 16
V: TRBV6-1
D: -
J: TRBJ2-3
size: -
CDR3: CASSEGWGSYTDTQYF
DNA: TGTGCCAGCAGTGAAGGGTGGGGGAGTTATACAGATACGCAGTATTTT

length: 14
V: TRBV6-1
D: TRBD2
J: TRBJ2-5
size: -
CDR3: CASRRRGGWETQYF
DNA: TGTGCCAGCAGGAGGCGGGGGGGCTGGGAGACCCAGTACTTC

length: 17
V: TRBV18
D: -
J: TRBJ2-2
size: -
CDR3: CASSPPFHPGNTGELFF
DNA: TGTGCCAGCTCACCACCGTTTCATCCAGGGAACACCGGGGAGCTGTTTTTT

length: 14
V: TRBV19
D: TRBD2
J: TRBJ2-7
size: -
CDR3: CASSRRGGLDEQYF
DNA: TGTGCCAGTAGTAGGCGGGGGGGCTTGGACGAGCAGTACTTC

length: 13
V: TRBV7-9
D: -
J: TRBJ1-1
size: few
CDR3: CASSLVMNTEAFF
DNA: TGTGCCAGCAGCTTAGTTATGAACACTGAAGCTTTCTTT

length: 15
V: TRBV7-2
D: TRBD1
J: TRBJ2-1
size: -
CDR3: CASSTWTGGYNEQFF
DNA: TGTGCCAGCAGCACATGGACAGGGGGCTACAATGAGCAGTTCTTC

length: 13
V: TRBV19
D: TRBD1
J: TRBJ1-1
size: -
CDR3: CASRNRGRTEAFF
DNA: TGTGCCAGTAGAAACAGGGGGCGGACTGAAGCTTTCTTT

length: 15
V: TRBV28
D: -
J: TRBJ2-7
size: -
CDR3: CASSLSTQRTYEQYF
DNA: TGTGCCAGCAGTTTGAGTACACAAAGAACCTACGAGCAGTACTTC

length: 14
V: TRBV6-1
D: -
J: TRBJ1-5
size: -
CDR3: CASSIGSSNQPQHF
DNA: TGTGCCAGCAGCATAGGTTCAAGCAATCAGCCCCAGCATTTT

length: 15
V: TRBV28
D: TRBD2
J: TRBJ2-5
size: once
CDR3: CASTGGDNSRETQYF
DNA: TGTGCCAGCACGGGGGGGGACAATTCCCGGGAGACCCAGTACTTC

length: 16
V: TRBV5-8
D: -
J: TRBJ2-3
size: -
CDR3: CASTSGGAFATDTQYF
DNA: TGTGCCAGCACCTCTGGGGGGGCCTTTGCCACAGATACGCAGTATTTT

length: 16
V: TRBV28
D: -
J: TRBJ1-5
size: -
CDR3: CASSLTALIGNQPQHF
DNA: TGTGCCAGCAGTTTGACAGCCCTAATAGGCAATCAGCCCCAGCATTTT